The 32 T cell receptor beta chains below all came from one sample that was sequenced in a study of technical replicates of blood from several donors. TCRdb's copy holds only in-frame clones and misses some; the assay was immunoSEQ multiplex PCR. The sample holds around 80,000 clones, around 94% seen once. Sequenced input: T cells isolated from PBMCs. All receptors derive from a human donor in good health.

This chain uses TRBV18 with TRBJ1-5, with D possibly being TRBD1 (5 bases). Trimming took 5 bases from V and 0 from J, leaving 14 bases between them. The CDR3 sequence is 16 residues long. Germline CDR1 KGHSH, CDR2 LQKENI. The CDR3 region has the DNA TGTGCCAGCTCAGCACTCCCAGGGCCTAGCAATCAGCCCCAGCATTTT. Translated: CASSALPGPSNQPQHF. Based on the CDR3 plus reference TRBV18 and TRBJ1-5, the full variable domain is NAGVMQNPRHLVRRRGQEARLRCSPMKGHSHVYWYRQLPEEGLKFMVYLQKENIIDESGMPKERFSAEFPKEGPSILRIQQVVRGDSAAYFCASSALPGPSNQPQHFGDGTRLSIL.

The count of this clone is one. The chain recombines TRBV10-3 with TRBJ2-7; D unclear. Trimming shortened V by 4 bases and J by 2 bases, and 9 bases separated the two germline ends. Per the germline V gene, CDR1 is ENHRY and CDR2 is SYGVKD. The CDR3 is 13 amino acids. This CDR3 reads CAISVDKTYEQYF. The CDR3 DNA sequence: TGTGCCATCAGTGTAGACAAGACCTACGAGCAGTACTTC.

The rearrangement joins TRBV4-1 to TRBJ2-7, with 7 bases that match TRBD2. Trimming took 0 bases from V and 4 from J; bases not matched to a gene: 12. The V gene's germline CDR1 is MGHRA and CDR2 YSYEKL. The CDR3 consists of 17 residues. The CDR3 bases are TGCGCCAGCAGCCAAGATCACCAGCGGGAAAGGAGTTACGAGCAGTACTTC. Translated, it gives CASSQDHQRERSYEQYF.

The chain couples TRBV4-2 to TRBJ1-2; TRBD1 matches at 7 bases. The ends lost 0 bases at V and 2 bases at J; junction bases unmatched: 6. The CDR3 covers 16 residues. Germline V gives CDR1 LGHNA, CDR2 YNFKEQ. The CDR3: CASSQDWDRENYGYTF. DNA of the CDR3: TGTGCCAGCAGCCAAGACTGGGACAGAGAAAACTATGGCTACACCTTC.

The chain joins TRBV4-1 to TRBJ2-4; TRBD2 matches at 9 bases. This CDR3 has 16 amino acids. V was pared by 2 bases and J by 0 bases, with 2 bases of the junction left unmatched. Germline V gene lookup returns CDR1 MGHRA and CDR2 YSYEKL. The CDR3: CASSQIAGVAKNIQYF. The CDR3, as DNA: TGCGCCAGCAGCCAAATAGCGGGAGTAGCCAAAAACATTCAGTACTTC.

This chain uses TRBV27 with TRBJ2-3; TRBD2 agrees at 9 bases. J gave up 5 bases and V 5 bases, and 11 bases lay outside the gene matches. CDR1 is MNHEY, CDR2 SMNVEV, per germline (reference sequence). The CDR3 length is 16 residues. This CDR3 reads CASSGNGLAREDTQYF. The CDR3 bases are TGTGCCAGCAGTGGTAATGGACTAGCGAGAGAAGATACGCAGTATTTT.

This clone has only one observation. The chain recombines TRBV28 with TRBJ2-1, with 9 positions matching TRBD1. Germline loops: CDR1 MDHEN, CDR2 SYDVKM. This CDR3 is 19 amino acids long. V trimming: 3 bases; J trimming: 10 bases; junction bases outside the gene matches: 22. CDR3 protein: CASSFLSLLNRDRAKEQFF. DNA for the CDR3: TGTGCCAGCAGTTTCCTCTCCCTTCTTAACCGGGACAGGGCAAAGGAGCAGTTCTTC.

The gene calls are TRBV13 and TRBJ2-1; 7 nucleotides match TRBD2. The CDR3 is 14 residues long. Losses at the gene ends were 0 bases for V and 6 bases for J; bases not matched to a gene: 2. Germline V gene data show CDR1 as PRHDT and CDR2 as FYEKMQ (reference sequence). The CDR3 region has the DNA TGTGCCAGCAGCTTAGGGACTAGCCCCAATGAGCAGTTCTTC. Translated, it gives CASSLGTSPNEQFF.

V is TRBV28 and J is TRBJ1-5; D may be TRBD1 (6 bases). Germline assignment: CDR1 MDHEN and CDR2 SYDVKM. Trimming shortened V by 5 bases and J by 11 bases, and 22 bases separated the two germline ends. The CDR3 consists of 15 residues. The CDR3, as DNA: TGTGCCAGCAGTCCAACAGGGTATGGGGTTAGGGCCCAGCATTTT. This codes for CASSPTGYGVRAQHF.

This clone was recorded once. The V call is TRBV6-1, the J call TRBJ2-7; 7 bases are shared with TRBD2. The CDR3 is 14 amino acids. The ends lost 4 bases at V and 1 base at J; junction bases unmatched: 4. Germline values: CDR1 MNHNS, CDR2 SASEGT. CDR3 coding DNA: TGTGCCAGCAGTGCTGCTAGCGGATCCTACGAGCAGTACTTC. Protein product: CASSAASGSYEQYF.

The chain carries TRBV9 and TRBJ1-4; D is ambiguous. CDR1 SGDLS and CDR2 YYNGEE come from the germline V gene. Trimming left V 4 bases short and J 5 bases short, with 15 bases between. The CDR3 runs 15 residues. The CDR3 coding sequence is TGTGCCAGCAGCTTGACAAGGACTGAGAATGAAAAACTGTTTTTT. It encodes CASSLTRTENEKLFF.

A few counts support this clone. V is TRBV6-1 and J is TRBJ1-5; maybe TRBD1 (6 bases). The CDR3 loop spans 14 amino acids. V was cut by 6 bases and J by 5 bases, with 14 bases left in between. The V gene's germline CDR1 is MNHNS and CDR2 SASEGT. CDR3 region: CASRLDRSHQPQHF. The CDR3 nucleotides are TGTGCCAGCAGGTTAGACAGGTCTCATCAGCCCCAGCATTTT.

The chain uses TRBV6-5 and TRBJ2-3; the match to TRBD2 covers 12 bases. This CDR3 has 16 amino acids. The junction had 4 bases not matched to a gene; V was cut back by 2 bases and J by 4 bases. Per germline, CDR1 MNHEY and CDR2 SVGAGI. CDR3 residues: CASSYPGLAGPDTQYF. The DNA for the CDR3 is TGTGCCAGCAGTTACCCGGGACTAGCGGGCCCAGATACGCAGTATTTT.

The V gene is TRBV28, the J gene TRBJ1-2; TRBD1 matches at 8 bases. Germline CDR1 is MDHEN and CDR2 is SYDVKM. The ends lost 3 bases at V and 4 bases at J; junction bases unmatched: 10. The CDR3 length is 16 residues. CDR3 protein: CASSLTYRTGPYGYTF. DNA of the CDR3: TGTGCCAGCAGTTTGACCTACAGGACAGGGCCCTATGGCTACACCTTC.

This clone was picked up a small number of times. CDR3 protein: CASSSRGLGYTF. The CDR3 DNA follows: TGTGCCAGTAGTTCCAGGGGTCTGGGCTACACCTTC. The chain joins TRBV19 to TRBJ1-2, with D perhaps TRBD1 (6 bases). Per germline, CDR1 LNHDA and CDR2 SQIVND (reference sequence). The CDR3 has 12 amino acids. V lost 5 bases to trimming and J lost 8 bases, with 12 bases between them.

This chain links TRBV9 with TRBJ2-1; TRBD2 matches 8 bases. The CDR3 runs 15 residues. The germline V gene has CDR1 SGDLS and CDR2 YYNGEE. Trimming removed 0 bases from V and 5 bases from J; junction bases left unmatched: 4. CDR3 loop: CASSVVAAGDNEQFF. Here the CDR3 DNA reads TGTGCCAGCAGCGTAGTTGCAGCGGGAGACAATGAGCAGTTCTTC.

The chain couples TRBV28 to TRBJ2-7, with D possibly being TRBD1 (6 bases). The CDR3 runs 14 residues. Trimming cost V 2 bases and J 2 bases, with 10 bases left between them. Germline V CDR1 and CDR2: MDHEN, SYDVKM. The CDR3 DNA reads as TGTGCCAGCAGTTTAAGTTGGGACACCTACGAGCAGTACTTC. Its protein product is CASSLSWDTYEQYF.

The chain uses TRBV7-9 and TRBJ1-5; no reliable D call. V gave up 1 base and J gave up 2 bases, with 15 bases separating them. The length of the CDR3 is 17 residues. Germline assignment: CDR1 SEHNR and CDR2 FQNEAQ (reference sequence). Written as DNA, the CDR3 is TGTGCCAGCAGCTTAGTGACGTTCGGCGGAGGCAATCAGCCCCAGCATTTT. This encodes CASSLVTFGGGNQPQHF. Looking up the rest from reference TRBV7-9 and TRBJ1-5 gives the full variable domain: DTGVSQNPRHKITKRGQNVTFRCDPISEHNRLYWYRQTLGQGPEFLTYFQNEAQLEKSRLLSDRFSAERPKGSFSTLEIQRTEQGDSAMYLCASSLVTFGGGNQPQHFGDGTRLSIL.

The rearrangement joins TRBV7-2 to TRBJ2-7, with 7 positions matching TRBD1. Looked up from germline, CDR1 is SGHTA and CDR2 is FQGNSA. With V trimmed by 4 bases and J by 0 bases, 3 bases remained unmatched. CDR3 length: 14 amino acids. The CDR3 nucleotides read TGTGCCAGCAGCTCGACAGGGAGCTCCTACGAGCAGTACTTC. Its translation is CASSSTGSSYEQYF.

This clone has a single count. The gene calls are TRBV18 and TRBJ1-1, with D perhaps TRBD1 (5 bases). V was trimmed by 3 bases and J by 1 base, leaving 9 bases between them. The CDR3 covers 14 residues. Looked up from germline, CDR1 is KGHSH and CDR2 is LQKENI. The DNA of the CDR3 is TGTGCCAGCTCACCTATTACAGGGAACACTGAAGCTTTCTTT. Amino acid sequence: CASSPITGNTEAFF.

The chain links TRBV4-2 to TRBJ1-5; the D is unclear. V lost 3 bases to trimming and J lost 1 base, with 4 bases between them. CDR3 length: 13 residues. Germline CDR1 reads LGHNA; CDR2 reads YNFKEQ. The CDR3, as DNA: TGTGCCAGCAGCCATCAGAGCAATCAGCCCCAGCATTTT. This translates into CASSHQSNQPQHF.

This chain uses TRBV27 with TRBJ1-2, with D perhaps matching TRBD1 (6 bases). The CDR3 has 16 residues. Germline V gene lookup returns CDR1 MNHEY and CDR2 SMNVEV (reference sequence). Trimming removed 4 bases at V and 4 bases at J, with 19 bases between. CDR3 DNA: TGTGCCAGCAGTTCGGGGGGAGGGACACCTTTCTATGGCTACACCTTC. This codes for CASSSGGGTPFYGYTF.

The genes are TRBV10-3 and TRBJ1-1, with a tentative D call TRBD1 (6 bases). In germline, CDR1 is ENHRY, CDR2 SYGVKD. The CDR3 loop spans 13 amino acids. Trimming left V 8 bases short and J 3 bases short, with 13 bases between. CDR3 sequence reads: CAIGDRHYTEAFF. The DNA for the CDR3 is TGTGCCATCGGAGACAGGCACTACACTGAAGCTTTCTTT.

The CDR3 reads CASSPLTGINYGYTF. CDR3 nucleotide sequence: TGTGCCAGCTCACCGCTTACAGGGATAAACTATGGCTACACCTTC. V gene TRBV18 combines with J gene TRBJ1-2, with D perhaps matching TRBD1 (6 bases). V lost 3 bases to trimming and J lost 2 bases, with 13 bases between them. The CDR3 is 15 amino acids. Germline loops: CDR1 KGHSH, CDR2 LQKENI.

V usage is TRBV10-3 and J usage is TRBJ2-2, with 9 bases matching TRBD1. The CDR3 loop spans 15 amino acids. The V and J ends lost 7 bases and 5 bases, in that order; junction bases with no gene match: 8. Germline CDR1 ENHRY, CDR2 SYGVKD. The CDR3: CAINAGDRATGELFF. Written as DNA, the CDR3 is TGTGCCATCAACGCCGGGGACAGGGCGACCGGGGAGCTGTTTTTT.

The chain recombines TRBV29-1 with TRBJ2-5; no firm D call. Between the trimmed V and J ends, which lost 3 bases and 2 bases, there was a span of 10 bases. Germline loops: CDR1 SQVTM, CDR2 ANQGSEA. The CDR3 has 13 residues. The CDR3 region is CSVDWAGQETQYF. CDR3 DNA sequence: TGCAGCGTTGATTGGGCAGGACAAGAGACCCAGTACTTC.

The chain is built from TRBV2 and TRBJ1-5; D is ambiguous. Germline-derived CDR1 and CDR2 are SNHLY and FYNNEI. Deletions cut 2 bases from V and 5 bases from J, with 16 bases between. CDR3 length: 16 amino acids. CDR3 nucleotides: TGTGCCAGCAGTGAAAGATCCGGAGGGCTTTATCAGCCCCAGCATTTT. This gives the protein CASSERSGGLYQPQHF.

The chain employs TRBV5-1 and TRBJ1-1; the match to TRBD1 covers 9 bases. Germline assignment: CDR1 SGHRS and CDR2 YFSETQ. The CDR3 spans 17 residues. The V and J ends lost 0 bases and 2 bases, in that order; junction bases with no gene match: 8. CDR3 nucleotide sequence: TGCGCCAGCAGCTTGGGGAGGGACAGGGTTTCTAACACTGAAGCTTTCTTT. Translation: CASSLGRDRVSNTEAFF.

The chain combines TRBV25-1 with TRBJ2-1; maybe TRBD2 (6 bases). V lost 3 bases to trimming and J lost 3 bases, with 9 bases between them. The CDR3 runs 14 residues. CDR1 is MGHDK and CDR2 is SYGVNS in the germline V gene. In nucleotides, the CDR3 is TGTGCCAGCAGTGAGCCGGGGGACTACAATGAGCAGTTCTTC. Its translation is CASSEPGDYNEQFF. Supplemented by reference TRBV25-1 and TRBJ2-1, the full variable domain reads EADIYQTPRYLVIGTGKKITLECSQTMGHDKMYWYQQDPGMELHLIHYSYGVNSTEKGDLSSESTVSRIRTEHFPLTLESARPSHTSQYLCASSEPGDYNEQFFGPGTRLTVL.

CDR3 sequence reads: CATSRDDRPAYEQYF. The CDR3 bases are TGTGCCACCAGCAGAGATGACAGGCCAGCCTACGAGCAGTACTTC. This rearrangement joins TRBV15 to TRBJ2-7, with a tentative D call TRBD1 (6 bases). The CDR3 totals 15 residues. The germline V gene has CDR1 LNHNV and CDR2 YYDKDF (reference sequence). V was pared by 0 bases and J by 2 bases, with 11 bases between.

The CDR3 sequence is CASSVAGQGRDNEQFF. The CDR3 nucleotides read TGTGCCAGCAGCGTCGCAGGACAGGGTAGGGACAATGAGCAGTTCTTC. This chain links TRBV9 with TRBJ2-1, with 8 nucleotides matching TRBD1. There are 16 residues in the CDR3. The V gene end was trimmed by 2 bases and the J gene end by 5 bases; junction bases not matched to a gene: 9. The germline CDR1 and CDR2 sequences are SGDLS and YYNGEE.

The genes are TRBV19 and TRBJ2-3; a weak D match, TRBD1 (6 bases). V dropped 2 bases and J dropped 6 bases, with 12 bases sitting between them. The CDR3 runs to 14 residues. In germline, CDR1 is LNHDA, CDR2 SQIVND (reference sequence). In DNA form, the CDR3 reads TGTGCCAGTAGTATACGGACAGATTGGGATACGCAGTATTTT. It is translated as CASSIRTDWDTQYF. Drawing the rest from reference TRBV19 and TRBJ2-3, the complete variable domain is DGGITQSPKYLFRKEGQNVTLSCEQNLNHDAMYWYRQDPGQGLRLIYYSQIVNDFQKGDIAEGYSVSREKKESFPLTVTSAQKNPTAFYLCASSIRTDWDTQYFGPGTRLTVL.